This T cell receptor beta chain was sequenced in a study of cytomegalovirus exposure and HLA in healthy donors. Across the study: Unique TCRs numbering some 80 million, obtained from HLA-typed donors, made up an early data release.

With V trimmed by 2 bases and J by 6 bases, 7 bases remained unmatched. Germline V gene sequence: CDR1 SNHLY, CDR2 FYNNEI. This CDR3 has 15 amino acids. PCR was performed using 60 Vbeta and 13 Jbeta primers. Sequencing was performed with immunoSEQ multiplex PCR; in TCRdb, only in-frame clones are kept and a portion is missing. The data hold some 100,000 clones, with 79% observed a single time. Healthy bone marrow donors supplied every sample. Although they were nominally healthy when sampled, donors likely had unrecorded immune exposures. The V gene is TRBV2, the J gene TRBJ1-5; 7 nucleotides match TRBD1. Sequencing input: PBMCs. The sequence derives from a male donor in good health and CMV-seropositive. CDR3 coding DNA: TGTGCCAGCAGTGAACAGGGGGTGGCGGTTCAGCCCCAGCATTTT. Translated: CASSEQGVAVQPQHF.